This T cell receptor beta chain was identified in a study of Ad26.COV2.S vaccination and SARS-CoV-2 variants. Whole-study context: Ad26.COV2.S given intramuscularly, once or twice 56 days apart.

Findings and caveats of the study: Possibly, TCR breadth and depth analyses underestimated total T cell responses.

Concerning this clone itself: Its specificity is not known. The junction shows a germline mismatch at one end, possibly a read error.

Treatment: some 19 received Ad26.COV2.S at low or high dose, single or two shots; five or six received placebo; per-sample allocation not given. Sample collection was performed on day 63 after the first vaccine or placebo injection. At a Boston site, the person donating was an adult of 18-55 years. Vaccination employed an Ad26 vector expressing the Wuhan-strain SARS-CoV-2 spike. This table comes from immunoSEQ multiplex PCR, and its TCRdb copy is limited to in-frame clones, with some not included. The sample lists 300,000 to 400,000 clones, around four fifths occurring once. CDR1 and CDR2 (germline): SSHAT, FNYEAQ (reference sequence). The CDR3 consists of 13 residues.

The V call is TRBV7-7, the J call TRBJ1-6; D is ambiguous. The sample consisted of peripheral blood, taken in a trial of Ad26.COV2.S vaccine versus placebo. The TCR sequence derives from a person between 18 and 60 years old who received the Ad26.COV2.S COVID-19 vaccine or a placebo. CDR3 sequence (DNA): TGTGCTAGCAGCTTAGAAAGGAATTCACCCCTCCACTTT. The encoded protein is CASSLERNSPLHF.